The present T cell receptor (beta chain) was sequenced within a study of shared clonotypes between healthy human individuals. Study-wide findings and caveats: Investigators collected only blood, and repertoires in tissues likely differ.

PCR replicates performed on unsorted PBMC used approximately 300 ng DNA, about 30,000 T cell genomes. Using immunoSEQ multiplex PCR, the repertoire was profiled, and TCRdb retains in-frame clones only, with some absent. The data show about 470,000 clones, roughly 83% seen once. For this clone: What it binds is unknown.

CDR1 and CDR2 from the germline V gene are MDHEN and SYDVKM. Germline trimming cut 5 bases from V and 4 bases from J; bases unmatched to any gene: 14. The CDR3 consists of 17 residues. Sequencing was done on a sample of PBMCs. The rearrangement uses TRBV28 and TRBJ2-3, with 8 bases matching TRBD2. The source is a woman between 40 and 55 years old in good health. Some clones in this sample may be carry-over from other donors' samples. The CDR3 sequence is CASSTRGGYFRADTQYF. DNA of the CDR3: TGTGCCAGCAGTACCCGGGGGGGGTATTTTCGCGCAGATACGCAGTATTTT.